These 6 T cell receptor beta chains originate from one sample sequenced in a study of CD8+CD57+ T cells in acquired aplastic anemia listed by TCRdb under 2018. Flow cytometry had shown CD8+CD57+ cell expansion in the patients selected for sequencing. The sequencer was an Illumina HiSeq 2000. Genomic DNA was used as template for profiling of TCR beta VDJ combinations and CDR3 sequences. The public reads were reprocessed in TCRdb via fastp at Q25 and MiXCR, keeping in-frame beta chains. CDR3 protein duplicates are merged, each entry listing the most common genes and DNA. Within this sample are more than 150,000 distinct CDR3 sequences, with about 45% of them counted one time only. The ten largest clones capture 3.2% of the sample. The specimen sequenced was sorted CD4+, CD8+, or CD8+CD57+ T cells (not recorded which) from PBMCs. The receptor source for this set is a human donor with aplastic anemia.

In its sample, this clonotype was seen many times. The V call is TRBV4-3, the J call TRBJ1-6; TRBD1 is a possible D gene (6 bases). Deletions cut 1 base from V and 7 bases from J, with 11 bases between. Germline V gene lookup returns CDR1 LGHNA and CDR2 YSLEER. CDR3 length equals 15 residues. In DNA, the CDR3 is TGCGCCAGCAGCCAAGTGGGGGCATTGAATTCACCCCTCCACTTT. Translated: CASSQVGALNSPLHF.

Details on this clonotype: Here the CDR3 omits its conserved ending phenylalanine or tryptophan, so a read error is the likely source. The chain employs TRBV5-1 and TRBJ1-6, with 9 positions matching TRBD1. Germline CDR1 SGHRS, CDR2 YFSETQ. This CDR3 is built from 14 residues. The CDR3 reads CPSSLQGAESPLHS. In nucleotides, the CDR3 is TGCCCCAGCAGCCTACAGGGGGCTGAATCACCCCTCCACTCT.

This clonotype turned up a few times. The V call is TRBV12-3 or TRBV12-4, the J call TRBJ1-1, with D perhaps TRBD1 (6 bases). CDR3 length: 13 residues. Trimming removed 1 base from V and 10 bases from J, with 13 bases in between. Here the CDR3 DNA reads TGTGCCAGCAGTTTAGGGGGGGGCCTGTCAGCTTTCTTT. Translated, it gives CASSLGGGLSAFF.

Comment on this clonotype: At one end the junction does not follow the germline gene, possibly because of a read error. The rearrangement uses TRBV10-3 and TRBJ1-2; TRBD1 agrees at 9 bases. Germline lookup yields CDR1 ENHRY and CDR2 SYGVKD. The CDR3 is made up of 12 amino acids. Here the CDR3 reads CASSRQGDGYAF. CDR3 in DNA: TGTGCCAGCAGTCGACAGGGGGATGGCTACGCCTTC.

The rearrangement joins TRBV11-3 to TRBJ1-1, with TRBD1 matching 7 bases. Per germline, CDR1 SGHNT and CDR2 YENEEA. Germline trimming cut 5 bases from V and 3 bases from J; bases unmatched to any gene: 9. CDR3 size: 15 residues. CDR3 sequence: CASSPNRGGHTEAFF. Here the CDR3 DNA reads TGTGCCAGCAGCCCGAACAGGGGAGGGCACACTGAAGCTTTCTTT.

The chain uses TRBV10-3 and TRBJ1-2; D ambiguous. Germline loops: CDR1 ENHRY, CDR2 SYGVKD. The CDR3 loop spans 12 amino acids. The V end lost 0 bases, the J end lost 7 bases, and 6 bases lay between the germline ends. The CDR3 nucleotides read TGTGCCATCAGTGAGTCGAGAGGTGGCTACACCTTC. As protein: CAISESRGGYTF.